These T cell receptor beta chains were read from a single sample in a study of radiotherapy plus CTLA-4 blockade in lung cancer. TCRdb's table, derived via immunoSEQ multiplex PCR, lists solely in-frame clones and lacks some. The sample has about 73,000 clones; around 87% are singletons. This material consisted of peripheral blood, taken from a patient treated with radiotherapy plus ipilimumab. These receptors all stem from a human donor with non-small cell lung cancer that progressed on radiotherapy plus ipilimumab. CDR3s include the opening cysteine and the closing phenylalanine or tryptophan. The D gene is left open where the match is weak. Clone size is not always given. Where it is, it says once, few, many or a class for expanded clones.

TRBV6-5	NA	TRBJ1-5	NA	TGTGCCAGCAGTTACGAGGGTAGTCAGCCCCAGCATTTT	CASSYEGSQPQHF
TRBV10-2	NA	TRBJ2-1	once	TGCGCCAGCAGGCTCACAGGGCCCTACAATGAGCAGTTCTTC	CASRLTGPYNEQFF
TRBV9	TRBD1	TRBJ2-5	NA	TGTGCCAGCAGCCCCCAAGCGGGGACAGGGGTCGAATGGCAGACCCAGTACTTC	CASSPQAGTGVEWQTQYF
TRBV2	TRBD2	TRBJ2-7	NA	TGTGCCAGCGTCAGCGGGGGGTCCTACGAGCAGTACTTC	CASVSGGSYEQYF
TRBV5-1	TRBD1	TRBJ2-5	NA	TGCGCCAGTAAACCGGGACAGGGGGCGGAAGAGACCCAGTACTTC	CASKPGQGAEETQYF
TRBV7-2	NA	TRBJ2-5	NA	TGTGCCAGCAGCTTAGGACAGAGACAAGAGACCCAGTACTTC	CASSLGQRQETQYF
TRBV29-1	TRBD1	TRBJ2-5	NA	TGCAGCGTGGGACAGCGGTTGTTAAAGACCCAGTACTTC	CSVGQRLLKTQYF
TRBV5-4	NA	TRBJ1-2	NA	TGTGCCAGCAGCTGGTCCCCGGAGGGAAACTATGGCTACACCTTC	CASSWSPEGNYGYTF
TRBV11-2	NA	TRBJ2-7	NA	TGTGCCAGCAGCTTAACTTCTTACAGGGTAGTCGAGCAGTACTTT	CASSLTSYRVVEQYF
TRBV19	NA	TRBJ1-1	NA	TGTGCCAGTAGTATAGGGACGGTGAACACTGAAGCTTTCTTT	CASSIGTVNTEAFF
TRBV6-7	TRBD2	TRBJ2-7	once	TGTGCCAGCAGGAGCCTAGCGGGAGTGTTTGTTTCGGCCTACGAGCAGTACTTC	CASRSLAGVFVSAYEQYF